One sample yielded the 18 T cell receptor beta chains listed below, sequenced in a study of T cell repertoires in cytomegalovirus infection (dated by TCRdb to the late 2010s). Sequencing instrument: Illumina HiSeq 1500. Using fastp at Q25 and MiXCR, TCRdb reprocessed the public reads and kept productive beta chains. Every distinct CDR3 protein forms one entry, paired with its most common genes and DNA. This sample gives around 740,000 distinct CDR3 sequences in total; 35% of them show up just once. The ten largest clones represent 2.8% of the sample. Sequenced sample: PBMCs. The origin of the receptors is a human donor in good health (CMV status not recorded). Some clones in this sample may be carry-over from other donors' samples.

Comments on this clonotype: The junction does not match germline at one end; this may be a read error. The rearrangement joins TRBV28 to TRBJ2-1; a possible D gene is TRBD1 (6 bases). Germline lookup yields CDR1 MDHEN and CDR2 SYDVKM. CDR3 length equals 14 residues. This CDR3 is CASSLRVWDNEQFF. Here the CDR3 DNA reads TGTGCCAGCAGTTTACGAGTATGGGACAACGAGCAGTTCTTC.

This clonotype came up a few times. The V call is TRBV5-5, the J call TRBJ1-2; D is undetermined. The CDR3 has 14 amino acids. V lost 0 bases and J 3 bases, leaving 9 bases between the germline ends. Germline V lookup: CDR1 SGHKS, CDR2 YYEKEE (reference sequence). CDR3 DNA sequence: TGTGCCAGCAGCTTGGCGGGGTTTGACTATGGCTACACCTTC. As protein: CASSLAGFDYGYTF.

This clonotype was observed a handful of times. The chain has TRBV19 and TRBJ1-5; a weak D match, TRBD1 (5 bases). V lost 6 bases and J lost 1, with 10 bases in between. Germline V gives CDR1 LNHDA, CDR2 SQIVND (reference sequence). The CDR3 sequence is 14 residues long. The CDR3 DNA follows: TGTGCCAGTAGACCGGGACCAAGCAATCAGCCCCAGCATTTT. Translating it yields CASRPGPSNQPQHF.

This clonotype has only a few counts. The chain uses TRBV2 and TRBJ1-5, with TRBD1 identical over 9 bases. The CDR3 runs 15 residues. Trimming at V came to 5 bases and at J to 6 bases, leaving 8 bases not matched to a gene. Per germline, CDR1 SNHLY and CDR2 FYNNEI. CDR3: CASSPGQGPTQPQHF. For the CDR3, the DNA is TGTGCCAGCAGTCCGGGACAGGGTCCCACTCAGCCCCAGCATTTT.

This clonotype came up a few times. This chain uses TRBV6-1 with TRBJ1-6; no clear D. Germline V lookup: CDR1 MNHNS, CDR2 SASEGT. The V end was cut by 4 bases, the J end by 10 bases, with 20 bases between. The CDR3 length is 16 residues. The DNA for the CDR3 is TGTGCCAGCAGTGTTATACATCTGGGAGGAGGATCACCCCTCCACTTT. This codes for CASSVIHLGGGSPLHF.

This clonotype came up a few times. The gene calls are TRBV20-1 and TRBJ1-5; perhaps TRBD1 as D (5 bases). V lost 1 base to trimming and J lost 4 bases, with 11 bases between them. This CDR3 has 14 residues. Germline lookup yields CDR1 DFQATT and CDR2 SNEGSKA (reference sequence). CDR3 coding DNA: TGCAGTGCTAGAGGGGGGGGGATGAATCAGCCCCAGCATTTT. This sequence encodes CSARGGGMNQPQHF.

This clonotype appeared a few times. The chain recombines TRBV11-2 with TRBJ2-1; D may be TRBD1 or TRBD2 (5 bases each). The germline V gene encodes CDR1 SGHAT and CDR2 FQNNGV. Trimming removed 4 bases at V and 7 bases at J, with 17 bases between. The CDR3 consists of 15 residues. Here the CDR3 reads CASSSLTGRSNEQFF. The CDR3 bases are TGTGCCAGCAGCTCACTTACGGGACGGTCAAATGAGCAGTTCTTC.

The rearrangement links TRBV20-1 to TRBJ2-7; 7 bases are a match to TRBD1. This CDR3 region has 13 residues. V lost 6 bases, J lost 5 bases, and 10 bases stayed unmatched. The germline gives CDR1 DFQATT, CDR2 SNEGSKA (reference sequence). This chain's CDR3 is CSATPDRVHEQYF. CDR3 DNA sequence: TGCAGTGCCACCCCCGACAGGGTTCACGAGCAGTACTTC.

The chain uses TRBV20-1 and TRBJ1-1; no clear D gene. Trimming removed 7 bases from V and 10 bases from J, with 16 bases in between. CDR3 length: 11 amino acids. CDR1 is DFQATT and CDR2 is SNEGSKA in the germline V gene (reference sequence). Here the CDR3 reads CSVTATMGAFF. DNA for the CDR3: TGCAGTGTCACAGCGACCATGGGAGCTTTCTTT.

The CDR3 DNA reads TGTGCCAGCAGTTTGAGGGGCCGGTTGGGGCAGTTCTTC. Protein sequence: CASSLRGRLGQFF. The J gene is TRBJ2-1, the V gene TRBV28; either TRBD1 or TRBD2 may supply D (5 bases each). The CDR3 is 13 residues long. V lost 3 bases, J lost 12 bases, and 15 bases lay in between. CDR1 and CDR2 from the germline V gene are MDHEN and SYDVKM.

In DNA, the CDR3 is TGTGCCAGCAGCGTAGGGGAGGGGCGTCCCCCTAACTATGGCTACACCTTC. As protein: CASSVGEGRPPNYGYTF. V gene TRBV7-9 combines with J gene TRBJ1-2; TRBD1 might be the D (5 bases). In germline, CDR1 is SEHNR, CDR2 FQNEAQ (reference sequence). This CDR3 region has 17 residues. V was cut by 5 bases and J by 0 bases, with 19 bases left in between.

The CDR3 sequence: CASSSLDSPLHF. DNA of the CDR3: TGTGCCAGCAGTTCCCTGGATTCACCCCTCCACTTT. This rearrangement joins TRBV12-3 or TRBV12-4 to TRBJ1-6, with no clear D. V was clipped by 4 bases and J by 8 bases, with 6 bases between them. The CDR3 is made up of 12 amino acids.

A remark on this clonotype: A read error may produce the germline difference seen at one junction end. V is TRBV4-1 and J is TRBJ2-1; TRBD2 agrees at 9 bases. Germline V gene sequence: CDR1 MGHRA, CDR2 YSYEKL. The CDR3 runs 16 residues. DNA for the CDR3: TGTGCCAGCAGCCAAGGGGGTAGCGGGGGCACGAATGAGCAGTTCTTC. Its protein product is CASSQGGSGGTNEQFF.

This clonotype has a count of ten or more. This chain joins TRBV7-2 and TRBJ2-1, with 11 bases identical to TRBD2. Trimming at V came to 1 base and at J to 4 bases, leaving 9 bases not matched to a gene. There are 18 residues in the CDR3. CDR1 and CDR2 (germline): SGHTA, FQGNSA. The CDR3 spells CASSLESASGGIYNEQFF. CDR3 in DNA: TGTGCCAGCAGCTTAGAATCGGCTAGCGGGGGGATTTACAATGAGCAGTTCTTC.

There are a few counts of this clonotype. The chain carries TRBV19 and TRBJ2-5; D is possibly TRBD1 or TRBD2 (6 bases each). The CDR3 sequence is 15 residues long. Germline V lookup: CDR1 LNHDA, CDR2 SQIVND (reference sequence). The ends were cut back, 3 bases at V and 0 bases at J, with 11 bases in the middle. The CDR3 DNA follows: TGTGCCAGTAGTATCCGCGGGACACACCAAGAGACCCAGTACTTC. Translation: CASSIRGTHQETQYF.

The chain is built from TRBV9 and TRBJ2-2, with D unresolved. V was clipped by 4 bases and J by 6 bases, with 13 bases between them. Germline V lookup: CDR1 SGDLS, CDR2 YYNGEE. The CDR3 runs 14 residues. CDR3 residues: CASSTRGFAGELFF. CDR3 nucleotides: TGTGCCAGCAGCACTCGTGGTTTCGCCGGGGAGCTGTTTTTT.

This chain uses TRBV6-1 with TRBJ1-1, with no clear D. The V gene lost 2 bases and the J gene lost 10 bases, with 11 bases spanning the gap. The CDR3 extends over 12 amino acids. Germline loops: CDR1 MNHNS, CDR2 SASEGT. This chain's CDR3 is CASSELGAAAFF. The CDR3 coding sequence is TGTGCCAGCAGTGAATTAGGTGCGGCAGCTTTCTTT.

The J gene is TRBJ2-2, the V gene TRBV9; maybe TRBD1 (6 bases). The CDR3 totals 17 residues. CDR1 and CDR2 from the germline V gene are SGDLS and YYNGEE. V was pared by 0 bases and J by 8 bases, with 20 bases between. CDR3 sequence reads: CASSVGGTTGGTGELFF. CDR3 bases: TGTGCCAGCAGCGTAGGGGGAACGACAGGAGGTACTGGGGAGCTGTTTTTT.